The 8 T cell receptor beta chains in this list originate from one sample, sequenced in a study of cytomegalovirus exposure and HLA in healthy donors. 13 Jbeta primers and 60 Vbeta primers were used for the PCR. Clones were read by immunoSEQ multiplex PCR, and TCRdb kept only the in-frame ones, dropping some. The sample consists of 95,000 or so clones, 60% to 80% of them appearing once. Sequencing input: PBMCs. The origin of the receptors is a woman aged 50 to 60 in good health and CMV-seropositive.

The chain links TRBV7-2 to TRBJ2-7; maybe TRBD2 (6 bases). V was clipped by 3 bases and J by 0 bases, with 12 bases between them. The CDR3 runs to 15 residues. Germline V gene lookup returns CDR1 SGHTA and CDR2 FQGNSA. The CDR3 bases are TGTGCCAGCAGCTTTTTTCCGGGAGCCTCCTACGAGCAGTACTTC. This translates into CASSFFPGASYEQYF.

The rearrangement joins TRBV7-3 to TRBJ2-1; D possibly corresponds to TRBD2 (6 bases). The germline CDR1 and CDR2 sequences are SGHTA and FQGTGA. The CDR3 length is 14 residues. The germline V and J ends were trimmed by 8 bases and 6 bases, with 17 bases remaining between them. The CDR3 here is CASAMASESNEQFF. CDR3 nucleotide sequence: TGTGCCAGCGCTATGGCTAGCGAGTCCAATGAGCAGTTCTTC.

The V and J genes are TRBV10-3 and TRBJ2-1; 8 bases match TRBD2. The germline gives CDR1 ENHRY, CDR2 SYGVKD. The CDR3 consists of 15 residues. V gave up 5 bases and J gave up 6 bases; unmatched junction bases: 9. CDR3 sequence reads: CAISYTGTSGNEQFF. The CDR3 DNA sequence: TGTGCCATCAGTTACACCGGGACTAGTGGCAATGAGCAGTTCTTC.

The CDR3: CASSLFTAAGSEKLFF. CDR3 coding DNA: TGTGCCAGCAGCTTGTTTACCGCAGCCGGGAGTGAAAAACTGTTTTTT. The chain joins TRBV5-5 to TRBJ1-4; D not resolved. This CDR3 has 16 residues. V lost 1 base and J lost 7, with 17 bases in between. Germline V CDR1 and CDR2: SGHKS, YYEKEE (reference sequence).

This chain uses TRBV29-1 with TRBJ2-1; 13 bases are a match to TRBD2. CDR3 size: 15 residues. CDR1 and CDR2 (germline): SQVTM, ANQGSEA. Trimming cost V 7 bases and J 9 bases; bases outside gene matches: 12. The CDR3 loop is CSGKGGLAGVFEQFF. CDR3 DNA: TGCAGCGGCAAAGGAGGACTAGCGGGAGTCTTTGAGCAGTTCTTC.

The chain couples TRBV11-3 to TRBJ2-1; 7 bases map to TRBD1. Germline CDR1 SGHNT, CDR2 YENEEA. The J segment lost 5 bases and the V segment lost 2 bases, leaving 6 bases of the junction unmatched. CDR3 length: 15 residues. This CDR3 reads CASSLIGTVNNEQFF. In DNA form, the CDR3 reads TGTGCCAGCAGCTTAATAGGGACAGTAAACAATGAGCAGTTCTTC. The whole variable domain, remainder taken from reference TRBV11-3 and TRBJ2-1, is EAGVVQSPRYKIIEKKQPVAFWCNPISGHNTLYWYLQNLGQGPELLIRYENEEAVDDSQLPKDRFSAERLKGVDSTLKIQPAELGDSAVYLCASSLIGTVNNEQFFGPGTRLTVL.

The rearrangement uses TRBV5-3 and TRBJ1-6; 7 bases are shared with TRBD1. TRBV5-3 is an ORF for which the function is uncertain. This CDR3 has 18 amino acids. Unmatched junction bases numbered 14, after V lost 5 bases and J lost 3 bases. CDR3 amino acids: CARSQAGGRRDYNSPLHF. The CDR3 coding sequence is TGTGCCAGAAGTCAGGCAGGGGGGAGAAGGGACTATAATTCACCCCTCCACTTT.

The V gene is TRBV18, the J gene TRBJ1-1, with no clear D. The V gene's germline CDR1 is KGHSH and CDR2 LQKENI. The CDR3 is made up of 13 amino acids. V lost 4 bases, J lost 1 base, and 7 bases lay in between. CDR3 coding DNA: TGTGCCAGCTCACGAGTCGAGAACACTGAAGCTTTCTTT. It encodes CASSRVENTEAFF.